This T cell receptor (beta chain) was documented in a study of blood T cell repertoires in COVID-19. Only a few counts were recorded for this clone. Germline CDR1 SNHLY, CDR2 FYNNEI. CDR3 size: 15 residues. The trim removed 8 bases at V and 6 bases at J, leaving 13 bases unmatched. Using immunoSEQ multiplex PCR, the repertoire was profiled, and TCRdb retains in-frame clones only, with some absent. The table records about 220,000 clones, around 80% of them present only once. This rearrangement joins TRBV2 to TRBJ1-5; TRBD1 agrees at 7 bases. The sequence was collected from a woman in her 70s with acute or convalescent COVID-19. The sequencing sample was made of peripheral blood. CDR3 DNA: TGTGCCAGCGAAGGGTCGACAGGGTGGGGTCAGCCCCAGCATTTT. It codes for CASEGSTGWGQPQHF.